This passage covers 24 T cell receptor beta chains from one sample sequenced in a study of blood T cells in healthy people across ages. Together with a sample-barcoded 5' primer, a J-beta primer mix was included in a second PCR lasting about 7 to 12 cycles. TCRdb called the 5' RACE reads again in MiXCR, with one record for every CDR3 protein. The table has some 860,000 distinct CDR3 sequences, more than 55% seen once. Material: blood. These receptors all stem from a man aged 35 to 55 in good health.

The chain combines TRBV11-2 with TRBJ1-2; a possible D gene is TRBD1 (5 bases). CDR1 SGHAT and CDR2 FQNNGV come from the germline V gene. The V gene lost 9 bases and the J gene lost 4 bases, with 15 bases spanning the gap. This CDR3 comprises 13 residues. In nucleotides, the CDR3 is TGTGCCAGTACTGGGGGGAGAGTCTATGGCTACACCTTC. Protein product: CASTGGRVYGYTF. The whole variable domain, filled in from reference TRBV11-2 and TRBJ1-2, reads EAGVAQSPRYKIIEKRQSVAFWCNPISGHATLYWYQQILGQGPKLLIQFQNNGVVDDSQLPKDRFSAERLKGVDSTLKIQPAKLEDSAVYLCASTGGRVYGYTFGSGTRLTVV.

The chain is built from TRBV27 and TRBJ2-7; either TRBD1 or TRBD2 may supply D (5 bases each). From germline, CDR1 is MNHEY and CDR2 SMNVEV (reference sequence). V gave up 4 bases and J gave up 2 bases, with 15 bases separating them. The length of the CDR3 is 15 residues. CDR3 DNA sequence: TGTGCCAGCAGTTCCACCGGGGCAGCCACCTACGAGCAGTACTTC. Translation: CASSSTGAATYEQYF.

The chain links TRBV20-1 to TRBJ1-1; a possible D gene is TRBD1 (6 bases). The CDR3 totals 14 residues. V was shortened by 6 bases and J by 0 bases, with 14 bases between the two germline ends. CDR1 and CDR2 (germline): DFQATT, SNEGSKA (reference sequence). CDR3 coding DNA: TGCAGTGCCAGGGGACAACTAATGAACACTGAAGCTTTCTTT. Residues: CSARGQLMNTEAFF.

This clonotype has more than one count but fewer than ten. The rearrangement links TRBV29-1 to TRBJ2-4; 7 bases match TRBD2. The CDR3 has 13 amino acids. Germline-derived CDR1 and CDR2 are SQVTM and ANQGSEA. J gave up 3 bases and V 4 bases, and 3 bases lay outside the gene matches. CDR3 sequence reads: CSVGWGGKNIQYF. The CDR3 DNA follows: TGCAGCGTTGGGTGGGGGGGCAAAAACATTCAGTACTTC.

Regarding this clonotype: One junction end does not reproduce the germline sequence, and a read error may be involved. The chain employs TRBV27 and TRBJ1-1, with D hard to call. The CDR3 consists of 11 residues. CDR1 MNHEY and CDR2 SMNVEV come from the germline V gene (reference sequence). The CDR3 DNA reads TGTGTCAGCAGTTTGGGCGCTGAAGCTTTCTTT. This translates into CVSSLGAEAFF.

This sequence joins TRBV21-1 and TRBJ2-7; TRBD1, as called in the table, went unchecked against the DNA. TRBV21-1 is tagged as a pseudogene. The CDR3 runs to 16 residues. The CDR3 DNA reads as TGTGCCATACGTCGTCGCTGGGACCCGAGCCCCTACGAGCAGTACTTC. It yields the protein CAIRRRWDPSPYEQYF.

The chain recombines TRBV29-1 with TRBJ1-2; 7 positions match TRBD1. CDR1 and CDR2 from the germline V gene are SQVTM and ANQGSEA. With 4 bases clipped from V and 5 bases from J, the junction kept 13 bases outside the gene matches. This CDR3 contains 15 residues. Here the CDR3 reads CSVGEGQIRGYGYTF. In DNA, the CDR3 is TGCAGCGTTGGCGAGGGACAGATTCGTGGATATGGCTACACCTTC.

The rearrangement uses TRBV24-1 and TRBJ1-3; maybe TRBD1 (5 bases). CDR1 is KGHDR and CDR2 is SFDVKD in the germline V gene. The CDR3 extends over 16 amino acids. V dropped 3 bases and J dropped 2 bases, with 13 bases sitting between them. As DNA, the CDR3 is TGTGCCACCAGTGATCCAGGGCAACGGGCTGGAAACACCATATATTTT. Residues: CATSDPGQRAGNTIYF.

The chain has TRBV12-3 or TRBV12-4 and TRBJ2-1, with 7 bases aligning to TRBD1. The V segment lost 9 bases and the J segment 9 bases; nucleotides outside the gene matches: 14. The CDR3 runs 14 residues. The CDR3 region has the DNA TGTGCCAGTGGTAAGGGGGCCCTCGAGGCTGAGCAGTTCTTC. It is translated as CASGKGALEAEQFF.

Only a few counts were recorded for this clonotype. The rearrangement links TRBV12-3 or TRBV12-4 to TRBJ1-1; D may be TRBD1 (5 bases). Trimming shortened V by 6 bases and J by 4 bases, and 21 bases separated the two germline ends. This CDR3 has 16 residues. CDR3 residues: CASRYIIGARGTEAFF. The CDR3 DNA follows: TGTGCCAGCAGATACATAATCGGGGCGCGGGGCACTGAAGCTTTCTTT.

CDR3 nucleotide sequence: TGTGCCAGCAGTTACCGCTCCCCGGGACCGAATCTCTTAAGCTCCTACGAGCAGTACTTC. Protein product: CASSYRSPGPNLLSSYEQYF. The chain is built from TRBV6-5 and TRBJ2-7; the D gene could be TRBD1 or TRBD2 (5 bases each). CDR3 length: 20 residues. Trimming stripped 2 bases from V and 0 bases from J, with 26 bases between. In germline, CDR1 is MNHEY, CDR2 SVGAGI.

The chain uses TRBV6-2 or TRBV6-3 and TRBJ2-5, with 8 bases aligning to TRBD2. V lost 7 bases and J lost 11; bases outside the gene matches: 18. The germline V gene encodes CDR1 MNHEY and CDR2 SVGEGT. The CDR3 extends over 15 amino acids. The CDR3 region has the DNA TGTGCCAGCAAGGACGGGAGGGCCGAGGTCGATGAGCAGTACTTC. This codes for CASKDGRAEVDEQYF.

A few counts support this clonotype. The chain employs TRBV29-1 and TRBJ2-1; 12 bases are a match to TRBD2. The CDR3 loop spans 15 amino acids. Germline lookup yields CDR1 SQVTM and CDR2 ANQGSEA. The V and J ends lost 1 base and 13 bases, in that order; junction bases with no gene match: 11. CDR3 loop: CSVEGQASGRAFQFF. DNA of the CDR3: TGCAGCGTTGAAGGGCAAGCTAGCGGGAGGGCATTTCAGTTCTTC.

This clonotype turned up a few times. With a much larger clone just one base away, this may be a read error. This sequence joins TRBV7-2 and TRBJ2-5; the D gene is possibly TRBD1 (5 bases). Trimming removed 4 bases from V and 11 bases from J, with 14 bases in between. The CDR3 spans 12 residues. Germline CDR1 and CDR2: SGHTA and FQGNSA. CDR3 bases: TGTGCCAGCAGCTCGTGGCAGGGTGAGCAGTACTTC. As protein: CASSSWQGEQYF. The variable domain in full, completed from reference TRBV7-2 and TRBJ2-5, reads GAGVSQSPSNKVTEKGKDVELRCDPISGHTALYWYRQSLGQGLEFLIYFQGNSAPDKSGLPSDRFSAERTGGSVSTLTIQRTQQEDSAVYLCASSSWQGEQYFGPGTRLLVL.

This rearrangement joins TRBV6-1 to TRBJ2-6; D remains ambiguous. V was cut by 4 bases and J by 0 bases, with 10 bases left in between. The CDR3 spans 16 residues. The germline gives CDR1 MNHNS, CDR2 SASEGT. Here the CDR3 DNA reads TGTGCCAGCAGTGTAGCTACGGGCTCTGGGGCCAACGTCCTGACTTTC. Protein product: CASSVATGSGANVLTF.

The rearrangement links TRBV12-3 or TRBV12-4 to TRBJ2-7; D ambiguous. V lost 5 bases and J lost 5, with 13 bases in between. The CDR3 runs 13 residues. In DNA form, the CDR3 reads TGTGCCAGCAGTGGGGATCGCGACAACGAGCAGTACTTC. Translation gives CASSGDRDNEQYF.

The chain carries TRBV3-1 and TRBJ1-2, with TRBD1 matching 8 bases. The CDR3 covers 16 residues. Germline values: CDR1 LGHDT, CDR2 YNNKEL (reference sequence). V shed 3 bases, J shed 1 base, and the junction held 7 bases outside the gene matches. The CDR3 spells CASSHKGQVLNYGYTF. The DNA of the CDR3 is TGTGCCAGCAGCCACAAGGGACAGGTCCTTAACTATGGCTACACCTTC.

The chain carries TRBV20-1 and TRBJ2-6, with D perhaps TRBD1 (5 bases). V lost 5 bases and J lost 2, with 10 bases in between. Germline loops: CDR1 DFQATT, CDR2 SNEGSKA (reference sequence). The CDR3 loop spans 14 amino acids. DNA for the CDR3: TGCAGTGCTGAAAGGGGTCCTGGGGCCAACGTCCTGACTTTC. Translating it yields CSAERGPGANVLTF.

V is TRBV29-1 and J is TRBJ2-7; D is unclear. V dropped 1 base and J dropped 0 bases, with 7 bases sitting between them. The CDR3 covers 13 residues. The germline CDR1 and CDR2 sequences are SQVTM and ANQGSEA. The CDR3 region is CSVEGLSSYEQYF. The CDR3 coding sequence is TGCAGCGTTGAAGGTCTTAGCTCCTACGAGCAGTACTTC.

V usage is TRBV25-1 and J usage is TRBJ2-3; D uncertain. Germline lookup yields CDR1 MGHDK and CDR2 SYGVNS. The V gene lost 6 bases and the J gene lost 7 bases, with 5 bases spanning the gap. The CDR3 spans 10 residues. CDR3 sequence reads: CASRGYTQYF. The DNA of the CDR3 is TGTGCCAGCAGAGGTTATACGCAGTATTTT.

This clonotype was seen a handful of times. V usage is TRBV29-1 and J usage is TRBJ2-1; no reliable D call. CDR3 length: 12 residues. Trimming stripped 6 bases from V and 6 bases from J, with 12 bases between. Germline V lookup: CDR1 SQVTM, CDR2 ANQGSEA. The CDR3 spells CSVRVGGNEQFF. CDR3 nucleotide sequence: TGCAGCGTGAGAGTCGGCGGCAATGAGCAGTTCTTC.

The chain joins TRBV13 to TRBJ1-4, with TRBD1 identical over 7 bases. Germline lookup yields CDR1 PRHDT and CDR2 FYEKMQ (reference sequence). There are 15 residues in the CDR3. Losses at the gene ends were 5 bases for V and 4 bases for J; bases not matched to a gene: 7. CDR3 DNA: TGTGCCAGCAGCCTAAAGACAGGGAATAATGAAAAACTGTTTTTT. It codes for CASSLKTGNNEKLFF.

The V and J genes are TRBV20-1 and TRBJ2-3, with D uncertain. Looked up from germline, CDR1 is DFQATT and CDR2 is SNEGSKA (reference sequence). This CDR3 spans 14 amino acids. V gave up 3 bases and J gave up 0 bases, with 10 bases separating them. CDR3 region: CSASQAISTDTQYF. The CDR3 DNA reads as TGCAGTGCTAGTCAGGCGATTAGCACAGATACGCAGTATTTT.

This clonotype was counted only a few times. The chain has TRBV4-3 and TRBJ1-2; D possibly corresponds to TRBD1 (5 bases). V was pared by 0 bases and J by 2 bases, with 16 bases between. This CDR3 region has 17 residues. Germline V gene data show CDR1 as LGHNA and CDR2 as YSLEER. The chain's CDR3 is CASSQDGLRQGNYGYTF. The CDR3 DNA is TGCGCCAGCAGCCAAGATGGCTTAAGGCAGGGAAACTATGGCTACACCTTC.